This section outlines one T cell receptor (beta chain) sequence together with its context. The data originate from a study of T cell changes during pregnancy in multiple sclerosis. Method: immunoSEQ multiplex PCR; TCRdb's copy keeps in-frame clones and lacks some. The repertoire holds 75,000 to 90,000 clones, with about 91% as singletons. Germline lookup yields CDR1 MNHEY and CDR2 SVGAGI. V lost 5 bases to trimming and J lost 5 bases, with 12 bases between them. The CDR3 consists of 14 residues. V and J are TRBV6-5 and TRBJ2-2; D is possibly TRBD1 (6 bases). The sample in question was PBMCs, obtained in the first trimester of pregnancy. This sequence originates from a female donor in good health, serving as a control in a pregnancy study. Some clones in this sample may be carry-over from other donors' samples. The CDR3 DNA reads TGTGCCAGCAGTACCCTCGACAGGACCGGGGAGCTGTTTTTT. It codes for CASSTLDRTGELFF.